The present TCR beta chain was sequenced within a study of blood T cell repertoires in COVID-19. The CDR3 sequence is 15 residues long. Germline V lookup: CDR1 SGHTA, CDR2 FQGNSA. After removal of 3 bases from V and 5 bases from J, the junction contained 9 bases not matched to a gene. Sequencing used immunoSEQ multiplex PCR; TCRdb keeps in-frame clones, though not all of them. The sample records 350,000 or so clones, about 90% being singletons. This clone showed up just a few times. J is TRBJ1-2 and V is TRBV7-2; 7 bases map to TRBD1. Material: peripheral blood. This clonotype originated in a woman aged 25 to 39 with COVID-19, enrolled during active disease. The CDR3 here is CASSLATGPGYGYTF. The CDR3 nucleotides read TGTGCCAGCAGCTTGGCGACAGGGCCTGGGTATGGCTACACCTTC.